Presented here are 23 T cell receptor beta chains from one specimen sequenced in a study of CXCR3-negative and CXCR3-positive naive CD8 T cells. The libraries of TRB cDNA were constructed through 5' RACE using UMI labels. TCRdb reprocessed the 5' RACE reads and keeps a single row for each CDR3 protein, giving no DNA. The sample has about 24,000 distinct CDR3 sequences; the top ten hold about 4%. The sequenced sample was naive CXCR3- CD8+ T cells from blood. Subset noted: CD45RO-CCR7+CD27+CD95- naive CD8+ T cells lacking CXCR3 (TNR3-). These receptors all come from a human donor in good health. Some clones in this sample may be carry-over from other donors' samples.

The rearrangement uses TRBV28 and TRBJ2-6. The CDR3 has 15 residues. The germline V gene encodes CDR1 MDHEN and CDR2 SYDVKM. The CDR3 here is CASSLWDSGANVLTF.

The V gene is TRBV12-3 or TRBV12-4, the J gene TRBJ2-7; TCRdb returns TRBD1, unconfirmable since there is no DNA. The length of the CDR3 is 15 residues. The chain's CDR3 is CASRRTRGGDYEQYF.

This chain joins TRBV21-1 and TRBJ2-1; the D call from TCRdb, TRBD1, cannot be confirmed without DNA. TRBV21-1 is tagged as a pseudogene. There are 17 residues in the CDR3. CDR3 amino acids: CASSRARTGDLHNEQFF.

V and J are TRBV6-5 and TRBJ2-1; the D call from TCRdb, TRBD2, cannot be confirmed without DNA. Germline V gene lookup returns CDR1 MNHEY and CDR2 SVGAGI. The CDR3 is 14 amino acids. The CDR3 here is CASSYLAGNNEQFF.

V gene TRBV7-6 combines with J gene TRBJ2-7; no DNA is available, so the TRBD1 call from TCRdb remains unchecked. Germline-derived CDR1 and CDR2 are SGHVS and FNYEAQ. CDR3 size: 16 residues. The CDR3 sequence is CASSSGRQEFTYEQYF. Full variable domain (outside the CDR3, taken from reference TRBV7-6 and TRBJ2-7): GAGVSQSPRYKVTKRGQDVALRCDPISGHVSLYWYRQALGQGPEFLTYFNYEAQQDKSGLPNDRFSAERPEGSISTLTIQRTEQRDSAMYRCASSSGRQEFTYEQYFGPGTRLTVT.

J is TRBJ1-1 and V is TRBV11-3. Germline V gene sequence: CDR1 SGHNT, CDR2 YENEEA. The CDR3 extends over 17 amino acids. The CDR3 sequence: CASSLEIIGRKNTEAFF.

This rearrangement joins TRBV6-6 to TRBJ2-2; TCRdb's D call of TRBD2 is untestable without DNA. Germline V CDR1 and CDR2: MNHNY, SVGAGI (reference sequence). This CDR3 contains 15 residues. The CDR3 is CASTWEPLVTGELFF.

The chain combines TRBV10-3 with TRBJ2-7. CDR1 and CDR2 (germline): ENHRY, SYGVKD. The CDR3 totals 11 residues. The CDR3 loop is CATLSSYEQYF.

This sequence joins TRBV11-3 and TRBJ2-2. This CDR3 region has 13 residues. Germline loops: CDR1 SGHNT, CDR2 YENEEA. CDR3 in amino acids: CASSEDSTGELFF.

By frequency, this clonotype registers medium-sized. This chain links TRBV11-2 with TRBJ2-5; TCRdb's D gene call, TRBD1, goes unchecked for lack of DNA. The CDR3 is 13 residues long. The germline V gene has CDR1 SGHAT and CDR2 FQNNGV. CDR3 region: CASIGGGQETQYF. The full variable domain, in which reference TRBV11-2 and TRBJ2-5 provide the parts outside the CDR3, is EAGVAQSPRYKIIEKRQSVAFWCNPISGHATLYWYQQILGQGPKLLIQFQNNGVVDDSQLPKDRFSAERLKGVDSTLKIQPAKLEDSAVYLCASIGGGQETQYFGPGTRLLVL.

The V call is TRBV20-1, the J call TRBJ2-5. Germline-derived CDR1 and CDR2 are DFQATT and SNEGSKA (reference sequence). The CDR3 consists of 12 residues. The chain's CDR3 is CSARDKKVDQYF.

The CDR3 loop is CASSSSGTVSTDTQYF. The chain couples TRBV7-3 to TRBJ2-3; TCRdb picks TRBD1, but there is no DNA to check that call. CDR1 is SGHTA, CDR2 FQGTGA, per germline. The CDR3 consists of 16 residues.

V is TRBV29-1 and J is TRBJ2-1; the TCRdb call, TRBD1, lacks DNA for checking. Per germline, CDR1 SQVTM and CDR2 ANQGSEA. The CDR3 contains 18 residues. The CDR3 loop reads CSVEIVGDGQRNYNEQFF.

The chain recombines TRBV7-9 with TRBJ2-5. The CDR3 runs to 14 residues. Germline V gives CDR1 SEHNR, CDR2 FQNEAQ (reference sequence). Here the CDR3 reads CASSSNDGQETQYF.

This clonotype shows up as medium-sized by frequency. CDR3 residues: CASSDRHEPYEQYF. This chain connects TRBV14 to TRBJ2-7; TCRdb's D call of TRBD1 is untestable without DNA. This CDR3 contains 14 residues. Germline assignment: CDR1 SGHDN and CDR2 FVKESK.

The genes are TRBV10-3 and TRBJ2-5. This CDR3 is built from 11 residues. From germline, CDR1 is ENHRY and CDR2 SYGVKD. CDR3 residues: CAISDTETQYF.

The chain combines TRBV20-1 with TRBJ2-2; no DNA is available, so the TRBD2 call from TCRdb remains unchecked. This CDR3 is 14 amino acids long. Germline loops: CDR1 DFQATT, CDR2 SNEGSKA (reference sequence). CDR3 region: CSAPDSRGTGELFF.

This rearrangement joins TRBV29-1 to TRBJ2-3; the TRBD2 assignment by TCRdb is unverifiable without DNA. Germline assignment: CDR1 SQVTM and CDR2 ANQGSEA. This CDR3 is 19 amino acids long. CDR3 amino acids: CSVEIGGSGGAFRTDTQYF.

This rearrangement joins TRBV7-9 to TRBJ2-7. CDR3 length equals 14 residues. Germline V gene sequence: CDR1 SEHNR, CDR2 FQNEAQ (reference sequence). This CDR3 reads CASSLGGRPYEQYF.

The chain has TRBV7-2 and TRBJ2-5; TCRdb picks TRBD1, but there is no DNA to check that call. CDR3 length equals 13 residues. Germline CDR1 reads SGHTA; CDR2 reads FQGNSA. The CDR3 sequence: CASSLRGGETQYF.

V and J are TRBV29-1 and TRBJ2-7. The germline gives CDR1 SQVTM, CDR2 ANQGSEA. CDR3 length: 12 amino acids. The CDR3 reads CSVADKLYEQYF.

The V call is TRBV11-3, the J call TRBJ2-7. The germline V gene encodes CDR1 SGHNT and CDR2 YENEEA. The CDR3 length is 15 residues. The CDR3 loop is CASSLDPGQPYEQYF.

This chain connects TRBV6-2 or TRBV6-3 to TRBJ1-1; TCRdb's D gene call, TRBD1, goes unchecked for lack of DNA. The CDR3 extends over 14 amino acids. Germline V CDR1 and CDR2: MNHEY, SVGEGT. The CDR3 loop is CASREGTGNTEAFF.